This T cell receptor (beta chain) originates from a study of CD8 T cells in Susac syndrome. Reverse transcription used roughly 0.45 to 1 ug RNA and random hexamers. MiXCR, applied by TCRdb to the immunoSEQ multiplex PCR reads, yields one record per CDR3 protein. The table includes about 300,000 distinct CDR3 sequences, under 95% detected once. The CDR3 is made up of 16 amino acids. Trimming cost V 5 bases and J 5 bases; bases outside gene matches: 11. In germline, CDR1 is SGHVS, CDR2 FNYEAQ. This sequence originates from a human donor with multiple sclerosis. Sequences were obtained from CD4+ T cells from PBMCs. V usage is TRBV7-6 and J usage is TRBJ2-3, with 9 nucleotides matching TRBD2. The CDR3 DNA sequence: TGTGCCAGCAGCCCTATACGAGCGGGGGGCCGAGATACGCAGTATTTT. Its protein is CASSPIRAGGRDTQYF.